The rows below give T cell receptor beta chains drawn from one sample of a study of CD8 T cells in Susac syndrome. TCRdb re-analysed the immunoSEQ multiplex PCR reads in MiXCR, keeping a single row per CDR3 protein. Among over 95,000 distinct CDR3 sequences listed, approximately 90% were seen once. The sample was CD8+ T cells from PBMCs. These receptor sequences come from a human donor in good health. Each CDR3 is given with its conserved first and last residue. D genes are given only for firm matches. Only some rows state a clone size, as once, few, many or a class for expanded clones.

j_call v_call d_call clone_size cdr3_aa cdr3_nt
TRBJ2-7 TRBV7-8 - once CASSLENVGQNYEQYF TGTGCCAGCAGCTTAGAGAATGTAGGACAGAACTACGAGCAGTACTTC
TRBJ1-2 TRBV12-3/TRBV12-4 TRBD1 - CASSFQDRPNYGYTF TGTGCCAGCAGTTTCCAGGACAGGCCTAACTATGGCTACACCTTC
TRBJ2-5 TRBV10-3 TRBD2 - CATRELAGLQETQYF TGTGCCACCAGGGAGCTAGCGGGCCTTCAAGAGACCCAGTACTTC
TRBJ2-1 TRBV7-8 - - CASSLRSNYIEQFF TGTGCCAGCAGCTTGCGTAGTAACTATATTGAGCAGTTCTTC
TRBJ1-2 TRBV5-6 TRBD1 - CASSRGQNYGYTF TGTGCCAGCAGCCGGGGACAGAACTATGGCTACACCTTC
TRBJ1-2 TRBV7-9 TRBD1 - CASSFTAGTGTGGGYTF TGTGCCAGCAGCTTCACCGCCGGGACAGGAACCGGTGGGGGCTACACCTTC
TRBJ2-2 TRBV12-3/TRBV12-4 TRBD2 - CASRERGGTGELFF TGTGCCAGCCGAGAGCGGGGCGGCACCGGGGAGCTGTTTTTT
TRBJ1-2 TRBV7-2 - - CASSLDRLYGYTF TGTGCCAGCAGCTTGGACAGACTCTATGGCTACACCTTC
TRBJ1-1 TRBV5-1 - - CASRDEGIRDTEAFF TGCGCCAGCAGAGACGAGGGTATTCGGGACACTGAAGCTTTCTTT
TRBJ1-3 TRBV5-6 - - CASSTGFGNTIYF TGTGCCAGCAGCACGGGTTTTGGAAACACCATATATTTT